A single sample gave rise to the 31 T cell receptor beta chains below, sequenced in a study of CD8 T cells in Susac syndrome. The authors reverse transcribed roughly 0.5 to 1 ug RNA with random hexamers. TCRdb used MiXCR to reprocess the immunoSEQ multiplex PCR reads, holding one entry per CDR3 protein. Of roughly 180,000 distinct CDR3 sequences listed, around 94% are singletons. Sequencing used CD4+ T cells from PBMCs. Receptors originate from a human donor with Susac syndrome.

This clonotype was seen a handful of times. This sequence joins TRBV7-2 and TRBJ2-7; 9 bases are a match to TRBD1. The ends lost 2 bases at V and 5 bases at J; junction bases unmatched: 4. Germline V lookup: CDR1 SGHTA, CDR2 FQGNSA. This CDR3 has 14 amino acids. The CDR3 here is CASSLSTGGHEQYF. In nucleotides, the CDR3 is TGTGCCAGCAGCTTATCTACAGGGGGCCACGAGCAGTACTTC.

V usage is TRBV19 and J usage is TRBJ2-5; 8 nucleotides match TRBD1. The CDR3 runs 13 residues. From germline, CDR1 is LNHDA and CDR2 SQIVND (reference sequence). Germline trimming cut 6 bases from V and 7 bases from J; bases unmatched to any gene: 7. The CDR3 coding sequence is TGTGCCAGTAGGACGGACAGGGAAGGGACCCAGTACTTC. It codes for CASRTDREGTQYF.

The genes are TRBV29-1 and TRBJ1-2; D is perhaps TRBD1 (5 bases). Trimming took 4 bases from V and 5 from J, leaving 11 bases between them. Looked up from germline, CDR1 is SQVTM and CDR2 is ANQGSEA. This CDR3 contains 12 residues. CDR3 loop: CSVGGSSYGYTF. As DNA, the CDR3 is TGCAGCGTTGGGGGCAGCTCTTATGGCTACACCTTC. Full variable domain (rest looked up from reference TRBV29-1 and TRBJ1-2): SAVISQKPSRDICQRGTSLTIQCQVDSQVTMMFWYRQQPGQSLTLIATANQGSEATYESGFVIDKFPISRPNLTFSTLTVSNMSPEDSSIYLCSVGGSSYGYTFGSGTRLTVV.

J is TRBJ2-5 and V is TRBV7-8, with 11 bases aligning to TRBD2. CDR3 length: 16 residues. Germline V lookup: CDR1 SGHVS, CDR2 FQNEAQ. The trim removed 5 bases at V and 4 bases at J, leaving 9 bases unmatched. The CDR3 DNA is TGTGCCAGCAGCCCCTCGACTAGCGGGATTCCAGAGACCCAGTACTTC. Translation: CASSPSTSGIPETQYF.

The CDR3 DNA sequence: TGTGCCAGCACCTTGGCGGGGGCAGCTTATAGCAATCAGCCCCAGCATTTT. It codes for CASTLAGAAYSNQPQHF. This chain links TRBV12-3 or TRBV12-4 with TRBJ1-5; tentatively, D is TRBD1 (6 bases). CDR3 length: 17 residues. Trimming removed 7 bases at V and 0 bases at J, with 19 bases between.

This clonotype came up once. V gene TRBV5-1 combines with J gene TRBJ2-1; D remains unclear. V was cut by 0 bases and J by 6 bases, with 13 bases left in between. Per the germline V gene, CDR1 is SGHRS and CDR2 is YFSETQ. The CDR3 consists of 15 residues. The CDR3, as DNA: TGCGCCAGCAGCTTGGGACGCATCACCGCCAATGAGCAGTTCTTC. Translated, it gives CASSLGRITANEQFF.

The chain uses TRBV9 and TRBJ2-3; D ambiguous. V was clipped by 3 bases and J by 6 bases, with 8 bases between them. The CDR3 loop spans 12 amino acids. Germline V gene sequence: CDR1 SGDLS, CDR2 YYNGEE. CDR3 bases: TGTGCCAGCAGCGCCCTTGGCGATACGCAGTATTTT. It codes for CASSALGDTQYF.

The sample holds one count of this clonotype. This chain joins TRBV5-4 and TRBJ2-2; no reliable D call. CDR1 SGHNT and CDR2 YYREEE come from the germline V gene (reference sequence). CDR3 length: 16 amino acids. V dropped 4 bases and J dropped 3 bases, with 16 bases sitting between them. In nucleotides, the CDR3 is TGTGCCAGCAGCCAGACTCAAAATTTTCACACCGGGGAGCTGTTTTTT. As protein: CASSQTQNFHTGELFF.

The CDR3 coding sequence is TGTGCCAGCAGTTTTCCTCCACCGGGGTATGGCTACACCTTC. Translating it yields CASSFPPPGYGYTF. The gene calls are TRBV28 and TRBJ1-2; no clear D gene. Trimming cost V 3 bases and J 5 bases, with 13 bases left between them. Germline lookup yields CDR1 MDHEN and CDR2 SYDVKM. The CDR3 has 14 residues.

CDR3 sequence: CASSLSSGANVLTF. CDR3 DNA: TGTGCCAGCAGTTTGAGCTCTGGGGCCAACGTCCTGACTTTC. The chain recombines TRBV6-6 with TRBJ2-6; D remains ambiguous. In germline, CDR1 is MNHNY, CDR2 SVGAGI (reference sequence). V was trimmed by 4 bases and J by 0 bases, leaving 4 bases between them. The CDR3 is 14 residues long.

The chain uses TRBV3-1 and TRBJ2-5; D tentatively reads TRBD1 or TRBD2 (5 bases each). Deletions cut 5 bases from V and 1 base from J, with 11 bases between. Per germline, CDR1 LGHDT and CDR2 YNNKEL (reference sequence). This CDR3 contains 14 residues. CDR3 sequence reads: CASSVTGTQETQYF. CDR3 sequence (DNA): TGTGCCAGCAGCGTTACTGGGACCCAAGAGACCCAGTACTTC.

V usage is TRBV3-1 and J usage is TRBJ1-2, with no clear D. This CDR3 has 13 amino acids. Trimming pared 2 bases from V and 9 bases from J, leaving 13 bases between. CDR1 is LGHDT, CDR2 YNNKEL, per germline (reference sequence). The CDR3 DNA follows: TGTGCCAGCAGCCAACAGATAGCGACTCGCTACACCTTC. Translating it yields CASSQQIATRYTF.

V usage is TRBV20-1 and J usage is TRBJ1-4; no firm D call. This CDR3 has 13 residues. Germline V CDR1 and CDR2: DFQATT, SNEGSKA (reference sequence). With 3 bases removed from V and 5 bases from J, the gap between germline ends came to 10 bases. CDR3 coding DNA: TGCAGTGCTAGCGTTCCTCCGAATGAAAAACTGTTTTTT. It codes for CSASVPPNEKLFF.

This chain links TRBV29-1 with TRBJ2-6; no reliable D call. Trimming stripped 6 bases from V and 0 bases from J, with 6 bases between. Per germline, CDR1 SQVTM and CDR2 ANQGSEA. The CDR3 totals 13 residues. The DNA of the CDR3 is TGCAGCGTCAGAAACTCTGGGGCCAACGTCCTGACTTTC. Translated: CSVRNSGANVLTF.

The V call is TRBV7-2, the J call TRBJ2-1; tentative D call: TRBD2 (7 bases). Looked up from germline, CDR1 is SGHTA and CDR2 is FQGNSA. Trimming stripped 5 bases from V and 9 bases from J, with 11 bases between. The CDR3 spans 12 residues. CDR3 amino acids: CASSGGGGEQFF. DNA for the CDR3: TGTGCCAGCAGCGGAGGGGGGGGTGAGCAGTTCTTC.

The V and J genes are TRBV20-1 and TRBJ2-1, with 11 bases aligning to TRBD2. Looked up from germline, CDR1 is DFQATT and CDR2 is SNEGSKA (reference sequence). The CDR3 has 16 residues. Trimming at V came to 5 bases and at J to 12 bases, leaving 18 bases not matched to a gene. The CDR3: CSAPPYVGTSGQRQFF. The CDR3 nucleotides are TGCAGTGCTCCCCCCTACGTAGGGACTAGCGGCCAGAGGCAGTTCTTC.

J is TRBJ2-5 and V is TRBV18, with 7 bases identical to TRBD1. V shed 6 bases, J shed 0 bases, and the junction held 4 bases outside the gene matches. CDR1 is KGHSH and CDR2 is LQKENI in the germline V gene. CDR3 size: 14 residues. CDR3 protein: CASSQDRDQETQYF. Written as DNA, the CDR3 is TGTGCCAGCTCTCAAGACAGGGACCAAGAGACCCAGTACTTC.

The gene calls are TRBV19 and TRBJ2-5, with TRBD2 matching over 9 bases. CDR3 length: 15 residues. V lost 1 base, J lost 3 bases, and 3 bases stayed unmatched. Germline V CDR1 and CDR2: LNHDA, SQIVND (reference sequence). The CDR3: CASSIAASGKETQYF. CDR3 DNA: TGTGCCAGTAGTATAGCGGCTAGCGGGAAAGAGACCCAGTACTTC.

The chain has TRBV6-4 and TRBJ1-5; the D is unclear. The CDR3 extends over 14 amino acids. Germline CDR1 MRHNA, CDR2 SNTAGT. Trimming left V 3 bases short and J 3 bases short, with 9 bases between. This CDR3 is CASSEEAANQPQHF. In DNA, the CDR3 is TGTGCCAGCAGTGAAGAGGCAGCCAATCAGCCCCAGCATTTT.

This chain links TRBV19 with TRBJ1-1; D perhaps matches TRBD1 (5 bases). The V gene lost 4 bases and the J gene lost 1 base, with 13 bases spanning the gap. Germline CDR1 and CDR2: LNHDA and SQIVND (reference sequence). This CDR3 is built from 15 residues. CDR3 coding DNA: TGTGCCAGTAGTAAAACAGGAAACCCGAACACTGAAGCTTTCTTT. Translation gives CASSKTGNPNTEAFF.

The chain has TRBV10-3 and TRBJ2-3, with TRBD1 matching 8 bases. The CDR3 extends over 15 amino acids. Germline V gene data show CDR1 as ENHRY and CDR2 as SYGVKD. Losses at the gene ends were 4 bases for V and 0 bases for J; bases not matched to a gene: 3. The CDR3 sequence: CAISATGASTDTQYF. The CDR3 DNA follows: TGTGCCATCAGTGCGACAGGGGCCAGCACAGATACGCAGTATTTT.

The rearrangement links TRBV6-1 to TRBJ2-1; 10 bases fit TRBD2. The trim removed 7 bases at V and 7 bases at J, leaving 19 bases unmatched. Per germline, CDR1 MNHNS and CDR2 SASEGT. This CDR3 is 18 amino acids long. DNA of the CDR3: TGTGCCAGCACTCCCTTGGATCTTGGGCTAGCGGGAGTAAATGAGCAGTTCTTC. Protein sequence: CASTPLDLGLAGVNEQFF.

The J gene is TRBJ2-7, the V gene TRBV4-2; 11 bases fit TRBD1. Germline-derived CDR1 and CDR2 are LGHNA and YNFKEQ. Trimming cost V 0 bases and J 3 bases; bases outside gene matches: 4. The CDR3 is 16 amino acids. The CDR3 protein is CASSQEPGTGGYEQYF. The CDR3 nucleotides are TGTGCCAGCAGCCAAGAGCCCGGGACAGGGGGCTACGAGCAGTACTTC.

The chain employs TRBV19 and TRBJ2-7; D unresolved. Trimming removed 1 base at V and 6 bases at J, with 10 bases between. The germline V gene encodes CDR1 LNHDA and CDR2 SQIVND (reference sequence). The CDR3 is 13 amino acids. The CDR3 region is CASSIAPSTEQYF. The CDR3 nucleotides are TGTGCCAGTAGTATAGCCCCCAGTACCGAGCAGTACTTC.

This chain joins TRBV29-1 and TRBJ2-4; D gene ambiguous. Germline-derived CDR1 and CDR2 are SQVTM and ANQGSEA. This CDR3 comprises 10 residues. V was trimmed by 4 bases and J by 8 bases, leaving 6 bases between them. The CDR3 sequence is CSVVQHIQYF. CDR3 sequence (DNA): TGCAGCGTTGTACAGCACATTCAGTACTTC.

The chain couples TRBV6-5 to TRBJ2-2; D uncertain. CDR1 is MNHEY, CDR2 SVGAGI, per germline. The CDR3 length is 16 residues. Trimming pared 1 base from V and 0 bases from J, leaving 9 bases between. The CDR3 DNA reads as TGTGCCAGCAGTTACTTTAGGGCCTCGAACACCGGGGAGCTGTTTTTT. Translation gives CASSYFRASNTGELFF.

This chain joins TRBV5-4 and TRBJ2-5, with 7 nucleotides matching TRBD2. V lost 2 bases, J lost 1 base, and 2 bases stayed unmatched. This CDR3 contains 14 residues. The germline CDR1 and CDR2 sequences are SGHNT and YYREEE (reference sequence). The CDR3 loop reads CASSLRGVQETQYF. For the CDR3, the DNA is TGTGCCAGCAGCTTACGGGGGGTCCAAGAGACCCAGTACTTC.

The CDR3 protein is CASSVSGWQETQYF. The DNA of the CDR3 is TGTGCCAGCAGCGTTTCGGGGTGGCAAGAGACCCAGTACTTC. This chain connects TRBV9 to TRBJ2-5; maybe TRBD2 (5 bases). The CDR3 consists of 14 residues. The V and J ends lost 2 bases and 2 bases respectively, with 10 bases between them. Germline V gene lookup returns CDR1 SGDLS and CDR2 YYNGEE. The full variable domain, rest sourced from reference TRBV9 and TRBJ2-5, is DSGVTQTPKHLITATGQRVTLRCSPRSGDLSVYWYQQSLDQGLQFLIQYYNGEERAKGNILERFSAQQFPDLHSELNLSSLELGDSALYFCASSVSGWQETQYFGPGTRLLVL.

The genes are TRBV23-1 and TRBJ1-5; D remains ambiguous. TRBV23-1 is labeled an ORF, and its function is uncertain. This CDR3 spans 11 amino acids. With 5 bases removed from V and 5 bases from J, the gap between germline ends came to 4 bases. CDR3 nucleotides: TGCGCCAGCAGTTTGCATCAGCCCCAGCATTTT. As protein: CASSLHQPQHF.

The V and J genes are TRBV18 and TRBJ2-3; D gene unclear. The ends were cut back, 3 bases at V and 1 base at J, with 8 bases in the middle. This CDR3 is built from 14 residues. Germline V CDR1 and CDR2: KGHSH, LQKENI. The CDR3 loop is CASSPSYGTDTQYF. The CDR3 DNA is TGTGCCAGCTCACCTTCATACGGCACAGATACGCAGTATTTT.

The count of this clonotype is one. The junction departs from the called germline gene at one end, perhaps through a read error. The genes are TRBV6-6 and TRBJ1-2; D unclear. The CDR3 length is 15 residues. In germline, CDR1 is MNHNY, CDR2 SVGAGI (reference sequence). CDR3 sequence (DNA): TGTGCCAGCAGCTACTCGCTGGGAAAGGACTATGGCTACACCTTC. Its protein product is CASSYSLGKDYGYTF.